These 30 T cell receptor beta chains came from one sample sequenced in a study of T cell repertoires in cytomegalovirus infection. Which antigens these TCRs recognize remains unknown. TCRdb re-called the reads with MiXCR, one entry per CDR3 protein. The table shows around 750,000 distinct CDR3 sequences, with approximately 32% occurring only once. The input for sequencing was cultured CD8+ T cells from PBMCs, taken from culture after CMV antigen stimulation. Receptors originate from a human donor in good health (CMV status not recorded). Some clones in this sample may be carry-over from other donors' samples.

This clonotype has just a few counts. The gene calls are TRBV19 and TRBJ2-5, with 7 bases lining up with TRBD1. The CDR3 has 15 residues. V lost 6 bases to trimming and J lost 5 bases; unmatched junction nucleotides: 12. CDR1 and CDR2 (germline): LNHDA, SQIVND (reference sequence). CDR3 DNA sequence: TGTGCCAGTAGGGGGGACAGTCCCGATCGGGAGACCCAGTACTTC. This gives the protein CASRGDSPDRETQYF.

The V gene is TRBV27, the J gene TRBJ2-7, with 10 bases fitting TRBD2. After removal of 10 bases from V and 4 bases from J, the junction contained 13 bases not matched to a gene. Germline CDR1 MNHEY, CDR2 SMNVEV (reference sequence). CDR3 length equals 15 residues. The CDR3 loop reads CATAFSLAGGYEQYF. CDR3 nucleotides: TGTGCCACCGCCTTTAGTTTAGCGGGGGGATACGAGCAGTACTTC.

J is TRBJ1-2 and V is TRBV27; D not resolved. The CDR3 length is 16 residues. Germline V gives CDR1 MNHEY, CDR2 SMNVEV (reference sequence). V was cut by 3 bases and J by 0 bases, with 14 bases left in between. As DNA, the CDR3 is TGTGCCAGCAGTTTGGTTCCCATTATCCCTAACTATGGCTACACCTTC. Residues: CASSLVPIIPNYGYTF.

V usage is TRBV6-1 and J usage is TRBJ1-1; D gene uncertain. Germline values: CDR1 MNHNS, CDR2 SASEGT. This CDR3 is 12 amino acids long. V lost 10 bases, J lost 8 bases, and 17 bases lay in between. CDR3 sequence: CATVGPPGEAFF. CDR3 coding DNA: TGTGCCACCGTGGGCCCTCCGGGCGAAGCTTTCTTT.

The rearrangement uses TRBV27 and TRBJ1-1; D unclear. Deletions cut 9 bases from V and 0 bases from J, with 11 bases between. The CDR3 has 13 amino acids. CDR1 and CDR2 (germline): MNHEY, SMNVEV (reference sequence). CDR3 protein: CASKIGMNTEAFF. The CDR3 region has the DNA TGTGCCAGTAAAATAGGCATGAACACTGAAGCTTTCTTT.

This clonotype has only a few counts. Just one base apart from a much larger clone, this may be a read error. This chain joins TRBV7-9 and TRBJ1-1, with D unresolved. This CDR3 contains 11 residues. With 1 base removed from V and 10 bases from J, the gap between germline ends came to 7 bases. CDR1 and CDR2 (germline): SEHNR, FQNEAQ (reference sequence). The chain's CDR3 is CASSLGAGAFF. CDR3 coding DNA: TGTGCCAGCAGCTTAGGGGCTGGAGCTTTCTTT.

The rearrangement joins TRBV12-5 to TRBJ1-6; D gene uncertain. Trimming removed 0 bases at V and 0 bases at J, with 9 bases between. Germline CDR1 and CDR2: LGHNT and FRNRAP. The CDR3 loop spans 17 amino acids. The CDR3 is CASGLVLGSSYNSPLHF. In DNA, the CDR3 is TGTGCTAGTGGTTTGGTTCTAGGGAGCTCCTATAATTCACCCCTCCACTTT.

This clonotype was detected once. The chain is built from TRBV6-1 and TRBJ2-1, with TRBD2 matching over 12 bases. The V gene end was trimmed by 8 bases and the J gene end by 9 bases; junction bases not matched to a gene: 8. CDR1 is MNHNS, CDR2 SASEGT, per germline. The CDR3 totals 14 residues. As DNA, the CDR3 is TGTGCCAGCGAATCGCTAGCGGGGGGGGGTGAGCAGTTCTTC. Protein product: CASESLAGGGEQFF.

The V gene is TRBV7-6, the J gene TRBJ2-3, with 8 bases that match TRBD2. The V gene end was trimmed by 5 bases and the J gene end by 6 bases; junction bases not matched to a gene: 10. The CDR3 covers 15 residues. Germline values: CDR1 SGHVS, CDR2 FNYEAQ. DNA for the CDR3: TGTGCCAGCAGCCCGGGGGGGGGAGTGACGGATACGCAGTATTTT. Amino acids: CASSPGGGVTDTQYF.

This clonotype was picked up a small number of times. The chain couples TRBV7-9 to TRBJ1-1, with D maybe TRBD1 (5 bases). The CDR3 runs to 14 residues. Germline-derived CDR1 and CDR2 are SEHNR and FQNEAQ (reference sequence). V lost 5 bases to trimming and J lost 3 bases, with 13 bases between them. CDR3 sequence: CASSPKWGDTEAFF. The CDR3 DNA reads TGTGCCAGCAGCCCTAAATGGGGGGACACTGAAGCTTTCTTT.

The V and J genes are TRBV27 and TRBJ2-1; 9 bases line up with TRBD2. CDR3 length: 16 residues. Per germline, CDR1 MNHEY and CDR2 SMNVEV (reference sequence). V dropped 1 base and J dropped 8; count of bases not matched to a gene: 9. The CDR3 region has the DNA TGTGCCAGCAGTTTATATGCGGGGGGGCAGAACGATGAGCAGTTCTTC. Its protein product is CASSLYAGGQNDEQFF.

This clonotype has only a few counts. The chain recombines TRBV2 with TRBJ2-5; D unclear. CDR3 size: 14 residues. V lost 2 bases, J lost 4 bases, and 11 bases lay in between. Germline CDR1 reads SNHLY; CDR2 reads FYNNEI. The CDR3 sequence: CASSERLEIETQYF. CDR3 in DNA: TGTGCCAGCAGTGAACGATTGGAAATAGAGACCCAGTACTTC. The full variable domain, in which reference TRBV2 and TRBJ2-5 provide the parts outside the CDR3, is EPEVTQTPSHQVTQMGQEVILRCVPISNHLYFYWYRQILGQKVEFLVSFYNNEISEKSEIFDDQFSVERPDGSNFTLKIRSTKLEDSAMYFCASSERLEIETQYFGPGTRLLVL.

This rearrangement joins TRBV12-3 or TRBV12-4 to TRBJ1-1; a weak D match, TRBD1 (5 bases). V lost 0 bases and J 10 bases, leaving 6 bases between the germline ends. This CDR3 is 11 amino acids long. CDR3 region: CASSLAQGAFF. The CDR3 bases are TGTGCCAGCAGTTTAGCGCAGGGAGCTTTCTTT.

The chain recombines TRBV6-1 with TRBJ1-2, with D possibly being TRBD1 (6 bases). V was cut by 2 bases and J by 4 bases, with 11 bases left in between. The CDR3 covers 14 residues. Per germline, CDR1 MNHNS and CDR2 SASEGT. The DNA for the CDR3 is TGTGCCAGCAGTGAAAGGACAGTCGTCTATGGCTACACCTTC. The encoded protein is CASSERTVVYGYTF.

This chain joins TRBV25-1 and TRBJ2-5; D is perhaps TRBD2 (5 bases). With 4 bases removed from V and 7 bases from J, the gap between germline ends came to 22 bases. CDR3 length equals 16 residues. The germline gives CDR1 MGHDK, CDR2 SYGVNS. CDR3 coding DNA: TGTGCCAGCAGTGGGGCGCACGTGGGAGCTTGGGGGACCCAGTACTTC. It codes for CASSGAHVGAWGTQYF.

This clonotype was observed a few times. This chain links TRBV15 with TRBJ2-5; unclear D gene. The V and J ends lost 3 bases and 5 bases respectively, with 16 bases between them. Germline CDR1 and CDR2: LNHNV and YYDKDF (reference sequence). This CDR3 has 15 residues. This CDR3 is CATSSPEGWFETQYF. The DNA for the CDR3 is TGTGCCACCAGCAGCCCCGAAGGATGGTTTGAGACCCAGTACTTC.

The gene calls are TRBV7-9 and TRBJ1-3, with TRBD1 identical over 7 bases. The CDR3 consists of 18 residues. Unmatched junction bases numbered 11, after V lost 3 bases and J lost 0 bases. Germline loops: CDR1 SEHNR, CDR2 FQNEAQ (reference sequence). CDR3 nucleotides: TGTGCCAGCAGCTTGATGGGACAGTCTAGCTACTCTGGAAACACCATATATTTT. Protein: CASSLMGQSSYSGNTIYF.

This clonotype has at least ten counts. The chain combines TRBV7-8 with TRBJ2-1, with TRBD2 matching 9 bases. CDR1 SGHVS and CDR2 FQNEAQ come from the germline V gene. The CDR3 consists of 17 residues. V was clipped by 3 bases and J by 0 bases; unmatched bases: 6. In DNA form, the CDR3 reads TGTGCCAGCAGCTTCGGCGGACTAGCGAGCTCCTACAATGAGCAGTTCTTC. It is translated as CASSFGGLASSYNEQFF.

In the case of this clonotype: A read error may produce the germline difference seen at one junction end. This chain joins TRBV6-1 and TRBJ1-2; D not certain. CDR1 and CDR2 from the germline V gene are MNHNS and SASEGT. This CDR3 has 16 amino acids. The CDR3, as DNA: TGTGCCATCAGTGCCCAAGCCCCAGACCTACTTCGCGGCTACACCTTC. Protein: CAISAQAPDLLRGYTF.

This chain joins TRBV7-6 and TRBJ1-1; D not certain. CDR3 length: 13 amino acids. The V end lost 5 bases, the J end lost 7 bases, and 14 bases lay between the germline ends. The V gene's germline CDR1 is SGHVS and CDR2 FNYEAQ. The CDR3 DNA reads as TGTGCCAGCAGCCCTGGTCTTACGGATGAAGCTTTCTTT. The encoded protein is CASSPGLTDEAFF.

This clonotype has at least ten counts. The chain combines TRBV4-2 with TRBJ2-1; 10 nucleotides agree with TRBD2. The CDR3 consists of 16 residues. The V gene end was trimmed by 4 bases and the J gene end by 2 bases; junction bases not matched to a gene: 5. CDR1 and CDR2 (germline): LGHNA, YNFKEQ. The CDR3 DNA sequence: TGTGCCAGCAGCCCTCAGCGGGGGGGCCCCTACAATGAGCAGTTCTTC. It translates to CASSPQRGGPYNEQFF.

This clonotype was detected a few times. The chain joins TRBV28 to TRBJ2-3, with D unresolved. Germline values: CDR1 MDHEN, CDR2 SYDVKM. There are 14 residues in the CDR3. Trimming cost V 2 bases and J 4 bases, with 10 bases left between them. CDR3 nucleotides: TGTGCCAGCAGTTTACTCCTAGATCCAGATACGCAGTATTTT. This translates into CASSLLLDPDTQYF.

This clonotype has just a few counts. The genes are TRBV7-9 and TRBJ2-3, with TRBD1 identical over 7 bases. Germline CDR1 is SEHNR and CDR2 is FQNEAQ (reference sequence). Unmatched junction bases numbered 7, after V lost 5 bases and J lost 2 bases. This CDR3 is built from 15 residues. The CDR3 reads CASSHRQGPTDTQYF. CDR3 DNA sequence: TGTGCCAGCAGCCACCGACAGGGCCCCACAGATACGCAGTATTTT. Based on the CDR3 plus reference TRBV7-9 and TRBJ2-3, the full variable domain is DTGVSQNPRHKITKRGQNVTFRCDPISEHNRLYWYRQTLGQGPEFLTYFQNEAQLEKSRLLSDRFSAERPKGSFSTLEIQRTEQGDSAMYLCASSHRQGPTDTQYFGPGTRLTVL.

This clonotype has only one observation. The V gene is TRBV28, the J gene TRBJ1-5; 7 nucleotides line up with TRBD1. The CDR3 sequence is 15 residues long. J was trimmed by 5 bases and V by 5 bases; bases with no gene match: 9. Germline loops: CDR1 MDHEN, CDR2 SYDVKM. The CDR3 protein is CASSRTGRGDQPQHF. The CDR3 DNA reads as TGTGCCAGCAGTCGGACAGGCCGGGGGGATCAGCCCCAGCATTTT.

This chain joins TRBV7-9 and TRBJ2-1; tentative D call: TRBD2 (5 bases). CDR1 is SEHNR, CDR2 FQNEAQ, per germline (reference sequence). Trimming pared 5 bases from V and 10 bases from J, leaving 12 bases between. The length of the CDR3 is 12 residues. The CDR3 loop reads CASSPPTGEQFF. For the CDR3, the DNA is TGTGCCAGCAGCCCCCCCACGGGAGAGCAGTTCTTC.

The rearrangement uses TRBV4-1 and TRBJ1-1; a possible D gene is TRBD1 (5 bases). The CDR3 length is 14 residues. CDR1 MGHRA and CDR2 YSYEKL come from the germline V gene. Between the trimmed V and J ends, which lost 0 bases and 4 bases, there was a span of 9 bases. This chain's CDR3 is CASSQERRGTEAFF. In DNA, the CDR3 is TGCGCCAGCAGCCAAGAAAGGAGGGGCACTGAAGCTTTCTTT.

This sequence joins TRBV7-6 and TRBJ1-5; a possible D gene is TRBD1 (6 bases). The V gene's germline CDR1 is SGHVS and CDR2 FNYEAQ. V lost 2 bases and J 11 bases, leaving 13 bases between the germline ends. The CDR3 consists of 13 residues. The CDR3 loop reads CASSLKGGEAQHF. CDR3 coding DNA: TGTGCCAGCAGCTTAAAGGGGGGTGAGGCCCAGCATTTT.

CDR3 DNA: TGTGCCAGCAGTTTGACCCCAGGGACCTACGAGCAGTACTTC. As protein: CASSLTPGTYEQYF. The chain carries TRBV6-5 and TRBJ2-7; maybe TRBD1 (5 bases). Germline V lookup: CDR1 MNHEY, CDR2 SVGAGI. V shed 4 bases and J shed 2 bases, with 12 bases lying between them. This CDR3 has 14 amino acids.

The V call is TRBV7-8, the J call TRBJ1-2, with 7 nucleotides matching TRBD1. V lost 2 bases to trimming and J lost 4 bases; unmatched junction nucleotides: 19. CDR1 is SGHVS, CDR2 FQNEAQ, per germline. The CDR3 length is 19 residues. Written as DNA, the CDR3 is TGTGCCAGCAGCTTAAGGCGTTGGCCCAGACAGGGAAAAAGCTATGGCTACACCTTC. Its translation: CASSLRRWPRQGKSYGYTF.

This chain joins TRBV7-2 and TRBJ2-1; 7 nucleotides match TRBD2. V was clipped by 7 bases and J by 0 bases; unmatched bases: 18. The length of the CDR3 is 19 residues. Germline V lookup: CDR1 SGHTA, CDR2 FQGNSA. Here the CDR3 reads CASTVAAGVLPSSYNEQFF. For the CDR3, the DNA is TGTGCCAGCACCGTCGCGGCGGGGGTCCTCCCGAGCTCCTACAATGAGCAGTTCTTC.